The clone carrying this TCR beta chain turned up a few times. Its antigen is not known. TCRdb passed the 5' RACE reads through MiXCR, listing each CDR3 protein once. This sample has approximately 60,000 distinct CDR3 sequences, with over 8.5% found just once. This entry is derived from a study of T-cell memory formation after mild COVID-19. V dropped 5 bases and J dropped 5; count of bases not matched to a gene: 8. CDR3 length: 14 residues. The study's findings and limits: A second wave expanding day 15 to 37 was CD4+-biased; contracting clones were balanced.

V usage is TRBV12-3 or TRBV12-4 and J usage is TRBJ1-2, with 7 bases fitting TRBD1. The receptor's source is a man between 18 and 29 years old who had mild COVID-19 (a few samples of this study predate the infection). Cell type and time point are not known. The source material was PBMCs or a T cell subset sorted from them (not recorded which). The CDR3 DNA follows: TGTGCCAGCAGTCCCGAGACAGGGTTTTATGGCTACACCTTC. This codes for CASSPETGFYGYTF.